These 26 T cell receptor beta chains share one sample of origin, sequenced in a study of blood T cell repertoires in COVID-19. Using immunoSEQ multiplex PCR, the repertoire was profiled, and TCRdb retains in-frame clones only, with some absent. The table records about 380,000 clones, 88% of them present only once. What was sequenced was PBMCs or T cells enriched from blood (not recorded which). The source is a woman in her late teens or twenties who had recovered from COVID-19.

The CDR3 DNA reads as TGTGCCAGCAGCTTGGGGCAGGTACTCTACAATGAGCAGTTCTTC. Translated: CASSLGQVLYNEQFF. The V and J genes are TRBV5-4 and TRBJ2-1; D ambiguous. This CDR3 has 15 residues. V was shortened by 0 bases and J by 3 bases, with 10 bases between the two germline ends. Germline loops: CDR1 SGHNT, CDR2 YYREEE (reference sequence).

The V call is TRBV9, the J call TRBJ2-1; D is unresolved. Deletions cut 0 bases from V and 0 bases from J, with 10 bases between. The germline V gene encodes CDR1 SGDLS and CDR2 YYNGEE. The CDR3 has 16 residues. The CDR3, as DNA: TGTGCCAGCAGCGTAGGAGCTCTGAGCTCCTACAATGAGCAGTTCTTC. Protein product: CASSVGALSSYNEQFF.

The J gene is TRBJ2-5, the V gene TRBV11-3; D possibly corresponds to TRBD2 (7 bases). Deletions cut 3 bases from V and 1 base from J, with 12 bases between. Germline V gene data show CDR1 as SGHNT and CDR2 as YENEEA. The CDR3 contains 15 residues. The CDR3: CASSLGGGRQETQYF. DNA of the CDR3: TGTGCCAGCAGCTTGGGGGGGGGCCGCCAAGAGACCCAGTACTTC.

The chain carries TRBV4-1 and TRBJ2-2; TRBD1 is a possible D gene (6 bases). Trimming shortened V by 2 bases and J by 4 bases, and 17 bases separated the two germline ends. Germline loops: CDR1 MGHRA, CDR2 YSYEKL. The CDR3 sequence is 17 residues long. The CDR3 is CASSQLRGQGTTGELFF. CDR3 in DNA: TGCGCCAGCAGCCAACTTCGGGGCCAGGGGACCACCGGGGAGCTGTTTTTT.

In this sample, this clone turned up once. The chain couples TRBV20-1 to TRBJ2-7; no clear D. The CDR3 consists of 11 residues. The V end was cut by 7 bases, the J end by 2 bases, with 9 bases between. CDR1 is DFQATT, CDR2 SNEGSKA, per germline (reference sequence). The CDR3 DNA reads as TGCAGTGTATACTCCCCCTACGAGCAGTACTTC. It translates to CSVYSPYEQYF.

This chain connects TRBV10-1 to TRBJ2-7, with 14 bases that match TRBD2. The germline gives CDR1 WNHNN, CDR2 SYGVQD (reference sequence). V dropped 6 bases and J dropped 6; count of bases not matched to a gene: 10. This CDR3 is 16 amino acids long. The CDR3 DNA is TGCGCCAGCAGCGGACTAGCGGGGGGCTCCGGGGGCGAGCAGTACTTC. This sequence encodes CASSGLAGGSGGEQYF.

This CDR3 is CASSPPGGALRNEQFF. The CDR3 nucleotides are TGTGCCAGCAGTCCCCCCGGGGGGGCCCTTCGGAATGAGCAGTTCTTC. The rearrangement links TRBV28 to TRBJ2-1; 8 bases line up with TRBD2. Losses at the gene ends were 5 bases for V and 7 bases for J; bases not matched to a gene: 13. Germline lookup yields CDR1 MDHEN and CDR2 SYDVKM. The CDR3 has 16 residues.

The chain has TRBV5-6 and TRBJ1-1; the D gene is possibly TRBD1 (6 bases). The CDR3 length is 15 residues. V was shortened by 4 bases and J by 2 bases, with 15 bases between the two germline ends. Germline V gene data show CDR1 as SGHDT and CDR2 as YYEEEE. As DNA, the CDR3 is TGTGCCAGCAGCGACCCCGGGACAACCAACACTGAAGCTTTCTTT. This codes for CASSDPGTTNTEAFF.

The rearrangement joins TRBV29-1 to TRBJ2-7; tentatively, D is TRBD2 (6 bases). V gave up 4 bases and J gave up 3 bases, with 19 bases separating them. The CDR3 totals 15 residues. In germline, CDR1 is SQVTM, CDR2 ANQGSEA. CDR3 coding DNA: TGCAGCGTTGTGTGGGGGGACGGAGGTTTCTACGAGCAGTACTTC. As protein: CSVVWGDGGFYEQYF.

This chain links TRBV21-1 with TRBJ2-7; the table assigns TRBD1, which was not confirmed against the DNA. TRBV21-1 is listed as a pseudogene. The length of the CDR3 is 15 residues. The CDR3 loop is CASPGRPGTGYEQYF. In DNA form, the CDR3 reads TGTGCCAGCCCCGGAAGGCCAGGAACAGGATACGAGCAGTACTTC.

The chain is built from TRBV24-1 and TRBJ1-1, with no clear D. V lost 4 bases to trimming and J lost 5 bases, with 10 bases between them. CDR3 length equals 13 residues. The germline CDR1 and CDR2 sequences are KGHDR and SFDVKD. CDR3 amino acids: CATSDPRRTEAFF. As DNA, the CDR3 is TGTGCCACCAGTGACCCGAGGAGGACTGAAGCTTTCTTT.

The rearrangement joins TRBV15 to TRBJ1-4, with unresolved D. Germline loops: CDR1 LNHNV, CDR2 YYDKDF (reference sequence). This CDR3 contains 15 residues. V was shortened by 1 base and J by 1 base, with 7 bases between the two germline ends. CDR3 bases: TGTGCCACCAGCAGAGGTGGGCAAACTAATGAAAAACTGTTTTTT. Amino acids: CATSRGGQTNEKLFF.

The chain carries TRBV12-3 or TRBV12-4 and TRBJ1-2; tentative D call: TRBD1 (5 bases). V was pared by 11 bases and J by 3 bases, with 13 bases between. The CDR3 extends over 12 amino acids. Here the CDR3 DNA reads TGTGCCTTGGGGGGACCCGACTATGGCTACACCTTC. Translated, it gives CALGGPDYGYTF.

This chain joins TRBV2 and TRBJ1-1; D remains ambiguous. V lost 8 bases and J lost 6, with 16 bases in between. The V gene's germline CDR1 is SNHLY and CDR2 FYNNEI. The CDR3 runs to 13 residues. The CDR3: CASPNTMRAEAFF. The CDR3 DNA reads TGTGCCAGCCCTAATACGATGAGGGCTGAAGCTTTCTTT.

This sequence joins TRBV30 and TRBJ1-1, with 11 bases matching TRBD1. The CDR3 consists of 16 residues. With V trimmed by 2 bases and J by 3 bases, 8 bases remained unmatched. Looked up from germline, CDR1 is GTSNPN and CDR2 is SVGIG (reference sequence). The CDR3 DNA follows: TGTGCCTGGAGTACCAGGGACAGGGGGGCGTACACTGAAGCTTTCTTT. It specifies CAWSTRDRGAYTEAFF.

The CDR3 DNA sequence: TGTGCCAGTAGTATAGTATCGGGGTCAGGCTACGAGCAGTACTTC. It yields the protein CASSIVSGSGYEQYF. The chain recombines TRBV19 with TRBJ2-7; possible D gene TRBD2, 5 bases. CDR3 length: 15 residues. The V and J ends lost 1 base and 3 bases respectively, with 13 bases between them. CDR1 and CDR2 (germline): LNHDA, SQIVND (reference sequence).

This clone was observed a few times. The chain joins TRBV4-2 to TRBJ2-1; D may be TRBD2 (5 bases). CDR3 length equals 13 residues. Germline V gives CDR1 LGHNA, CDR2 YNFKEQ. V was trimmed by 3 bases and J by 4 bases, leaving 7 bases between them. The CDR3 protein is CASSQLAYNEQFF. For the CDR3, the DNA is TGTGCCAGCAGCCAGCTAGCATACAATGAGCAGTTCTTC.

The chain combines TRBV20-1 with TRBJ2-1; 12 bases map to TRBD2. V lost 3 bases, J lost 0 bases, and 3 bases stayed unmatched. The CDR3 spans 16 residues. The V gene's germline CDR1 is DFQATT and CDR2 SNEGSKA (reference sequence). CDR3 coding DNA: TGCAGTGCTAGTGGACTAGCGGGGAGCTCCTACAATGAGCAGTTCTTC. As protein: CSASGLAGSSYNEQFF.

This clone was observed a single time. The genes are TRBV5-1 and TRBJ2-7; TRBD2 aligns across 7 bases. V was clipped by 2 bases and J by 5 bases; unmatched bases: 7. Germline CDR1 is SGHRS and CDR2 is YFSETQ. The CDR3 has 14 amino acids. The CDR3 region is CASSFQGAGDEQYF. CDR3 nucleotides: TGCGCCAGCAGCTTCCAGGGCGCGGGAGACGAGCAGTACTTC.

This clone was observed a single time. The chain employs TRBV18 and TRBJ1-4, with TRBD1 identical over 9 bases. The CDR3 extends over 18 amino acids. The V segment lost 1 base and the J segment 0 bases; nucleotides outside the gene matches: 6. Germline CDR1 and CDR2: KGHSH and LQKENI. CDR3 in amino acids: CASSPQTGGSATNEKLFF. The CDR3 coding sequence is TGTGCCAGCTCACCACAAACAGGGGGCAGTGCAACTAATGAAAAACTGTTTTTT.

In DNA form, the CDR3 reads TGTGCCAGCAGCTTAGTTGGGGAGGGGCGTGAAGCTTTCTTT. Translation: CASSLVGEGREAFF. V gene TRBV7-9 combines with J gene TRBJ1-1, with a tentative D call TRBD1 (5 bases). CDR1 is SEHNR and CDR2 is FQNEAQ in the germline V gene (reference sequence). Trimming removed 1 base at V and 7 bases at J, with 13 bases between. This CDR3 contains 14 residues.

The J gene is TRBJ1-5, the V gene TRBV7-9; 7 bases align to TRBD1. The CDR3 sequence is 14 residues long. Germline V gene lookup returns CDR1 SEHNR and CDR2 FQNEAQ (reference sequence). The V gene end was trimmed by 4 bases and the J gene end by 3 bases; junction bases not matched to a gene: 3. The CDR3 region is CASSSGQLNQPQHF. The CDR3 nucleotides are TGTGCCAGCAGCTCGGGACAGCTCAATCAGCCCCAGCATTTT. Complete variable domain (other parts from reference TRBV7-9 and TRBJ1-5): DTGVSQNPRHKITKRGQNVTFRCDPISEHNRLYWYRQTLGQGPEFLTYFQNEAQLEKSRLLSDRFSAERPKGSFSTLEIQRTEQGDSAMYLCASSSGQLNQPQHFGDGTRLSIL.

This clone was recorded a few times. The chain couples TRBV30 to TRBJ2-1, with 11 nucleotides matching TRBD2. V shed 6 bases, J shed 9 bases, and the junction held 7 bases outside the gene matches. The length of the CDR3 is 13 residues. Germline-derived CDR1 and CDR2 are GTSNPN and SVGIG (reference sequence). The CDR3 spells CACSGGASFEQFF. CDR3 sequence (DNA): TGTGCCTGTAGCGGGGGGGCCTCTTTTGAGCAGTTCTTC.

V gene TRBV7-9 combines with J gene TRBJ2-2; 10 nucleotides align to TRBD1. Germline CDR1 is SEHNR and CDR2 is FQNEAQ (reference sequence). The CDR3 is 16 residues long. Trimming cost V 2 bases and J 3 bases; bases outside gene matches: 3. CDR3 sequence: CASSLHGTGDTGELFF. The CDR3 bases are TGTGCCAGCAGCTTACACGGGACAGGGGACACCGGGGAGCTGTTTTTT.

This clone was observed once. This chain joins TRBV4-1 and TRBJ1-1; D not resolved. The CDR3 loop spans 16 amino acids. The ends were cut back, 0 bases at V and 1 base at J, with 12 bases in the middle. CDR1 MGHRA and CDR2 YSYEKL come from the germline V gene. CDR3 DNA: TGCGCCAGCAGCCAAGAAGTCTCAGGAAGGAACACTGAAGCTTTCTTT. This gives the protein CASSQEVSGRNTEAFF.

The V gene is TRBV2, the J gene TRBJ1-2; possible D gene TRBD1, 5 bases. Per germline, CDR1 SNHLY and CDR2 FYNNEI. The CDR3 sequence is 12 residues long. The V and J ends lost 7 bases and 8 bases respectively, with 14 bases between them. CDR3 sequence (DNA): TGTGCCAGCAATCGGCAGGGCGTCGGCTACACCTTC. It is translated as CASNRQGVGYTF.